The text below deals with one TCR beta chain. The target of this receptor is not known. Base qualities are missing; no much larger clone stands one base away. The primary melanoma of each patient had been surgically resected and was considered potentially curable but at risk of metastatic recurrence. After removal of 5 bases from V and 4 bases from J, the junction retains 5 bases not matched to a gene. The germline V gene specifies SGHVS as CDR1 and FNYEAQ as CDR2. The CDR3 runs 15 residues from the cysteine to the phenylalanine. The CDR3 DNA has 45 bases and is translated from base 1. Library construction relied on the immunoSEQ multiplex PCR assay. Primary melanoma tumor tissue was subjected to high-throughput sequencing of the T-cell receptor beta chain. As for how the authors treated the data: Among the repertoire analyses were the distribution of insertions and deletions and the sharing of TCRB CDR3 between samples. A gradient-boosted model ranked the predictive value of the T-cell fraction against histopathological variables. Held by TCRdb, this immuneACCESS table contains in-frame sequences only and omits some clones. Under half of the omission traces to an unresolved V gene where checked; the cause of the rest is unknown. V and J calls plus clone size are reproduced from that table; the DNA served to infer D and trimming. The sample records over a thousand clones, around 87% of which are singletons. About a third of the sample rests with the top ten.

This specimen comes from a study of primary melanoma T cells and metastatic recurrence (dated by TCRdb to the early 2020s). A note on the overall study: A total of around 210 primary melanomas made up the cohort, all of stage T2 to T4 and more than 1 mm thick. The study examined whether T-cell fraction and T-cell repertoire clonality in primary melanoma tumors predicted patient outcome. Progression-free survival was the clinical outcome compared against the T-cell fraction measured by TCR beta sequencing. Histopathological grading of tumor-infiltrating lymphocytes was compared with the sequencing-derived T-cell fraction. The paper's findings and limits, for the study overall: Regardless of nodal disease, mitotic rate or ulceration status, a T-cell fraction above 20% appeared to be protective. Progression-free survival was reportedly predicted by the tumor T-cell fraction independently of age, mitotic rate, ulceration and thickness. The authors framed an effective T-cell-mediated antitumor response in primary melanoma only as a suggestion, not a demonstrated mechanism. Reportedly, adding T-cell fraction to tumor thickness improved progression-free survival prediction more than adding any other histopathological variable did.

The specimen sequenced was melanoma tumor tissue. This chain is built from TRBV7-6 and TRBJ2-1; 10 of the junction bases match TRBD2. The clonotype comes from a human donor with melanoma. The bases read TGTGCCAGCAGCGTCTCTAGCGGGGGTTACAATGAGCAGTTCTTC. This encodes CASSVSSGGYNEQFF.